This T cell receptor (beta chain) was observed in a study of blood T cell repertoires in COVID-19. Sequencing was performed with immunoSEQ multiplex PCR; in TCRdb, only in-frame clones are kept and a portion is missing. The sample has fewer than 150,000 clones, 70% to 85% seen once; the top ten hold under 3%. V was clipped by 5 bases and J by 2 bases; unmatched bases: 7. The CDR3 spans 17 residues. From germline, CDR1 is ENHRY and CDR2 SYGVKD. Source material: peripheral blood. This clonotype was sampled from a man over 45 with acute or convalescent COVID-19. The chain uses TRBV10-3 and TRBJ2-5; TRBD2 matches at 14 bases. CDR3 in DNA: TGTGCCATCAGTTCCGGGACTAGCGGGGGATTGCAAGAGACCCAGTACTTC. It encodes CAISSGTSGGLQETQYF.